This T cell receptor beta chain is drawn from a study of blood T cells in healthy people across ages. The use of a sample-barcoded 5' primer and a J-beta primer mix characterized a second PCR of about 7 to 12 cycles. One entry per CDR3 protein results from TCRdb running MiXCR on the 5' RACE reads. Of 1.5 million to 2 million distinct CDR3 sequences listed, roughly 30% are singletons. The CDR3 is made up of 15 amino acids. The V end was cut by 8 bases, the J end by 0 bases, with 11 bases between. The germline gives CDR1 MNHNS, CDR2 SASEGT. This clonotype has at least ten counts. Sequencing was performed on blood. This receptor was identified in a woman aged 30 to 39 in good health. The V gene is TRBV6-1, the J gene TRBJ2-6; D is unclear. CDR3 nucleotides: TGTGCCAGCCGCCCACGGACCTCTGGGGCCAACGTCCTGACTTTC. Residues: CASRPRTSGANVLTF.